A selection of T cell receptor beta chains follows, all from one sample in a study of blood T cell repertoires in COVID-19. Generated by immunoSEQ multiplex PCR, the TCRdb table keeps only in-frame clones and is missing some. In the table there are roughly 500,000 clones, 75% to 90% of which are singletons. Sequenced: PBMCs or T cells enriched from blood (not recorded which). These receptor sequences come from a woman aged 55-69 years who had recovered from COVID-19. CDR3s include the opening cysteine and the closing phenylalanine or tryptophan. D genes are given only for firm matches. Some rows have no size entry. The others give once, few or many, or a class for an expanded clone.

J gene | V gene | D gene | clone size | CDR3 DNA | CDR3 protein
TRBJ2-7 | TRBV5-8 | TRBD1 | . | TGTGCCAGCAGCCTGACAGGGCCCTACGAGCAGTACTTC | CASSLTGPYEQYF
TRBJ1-2 | TRBV5-4 | TRBD1 | many | TGTGCCAGCAGCTTGGCCCTTCGGACAGGGGGCGGCGATGGCTACACCTTC | CASSLALRTGGGDGYTF
TRBJ2-1 | TRBV24-1 | . | . | TGTGCCACCAGTGGCGGTCCACGGTATGAGCAGTTCTTC | CATSGGPRYEQFF
TRBJ1-3 | TRBV3-1/TRBV3-2 | . | . | TGTGCCAGCAGCCAGGACATTCTCTCTGGAAACACCATATATTTT | CASSQDILSGNTIYF
TRBJ2-7 | TRBV10-3 | . | . | TGTGCCATCAGTGAGCCGGGGGGCACTTTTAGGGACTTC | CAISEPGGTFRDF
TRBJ2-5 | TRBV29-1 | TRBD2 | . | TGCAGCGTTAGCGGGGGGGCGTATGAGACCCAGTACTTC | CSVSGGAYETQYF
TRBJ2-2 | TRBV29-1 | TRBD2 | . | TGCAGCGCCGCAATGAGAGCGGGGTTGAACACCGGGGAGCTGTTTTTT | CSAAMRAGLNTGELFF
TRBJ1-6 | TRBV5-4 | . | . | TGTGCCAGCAGCTTAGGGGAAAACTATAATTCACCCCTCCACTTT | CASSLGENYNSPLHF
TRBJ1-2 | TRBV11-2 | . | . | TGTGCCAGCAACACCGACAGGACGAATGGCTACACCTTC | CASNTDRTNGYTF
TRBJ1-6 | TRBV5-1 | TRBD1 | once | TGCGCCAGCAGCTCCTCCGGGACAGGGTCTAGGGATAATTCACCCCTCCACTTT | CASSSSGTGSRDNSPLHF
TRBJ2-1 | TRBV7-9 | TRBD2 | . | TGCGCCAGCAGCTCGACTAGCGGGGGGGGCCTGTACAATGAGCAGTTCTTC | CASSSTSGGGLYNEQFF
TRBJ1-5 | TRBV12-3/TRBV12-4 | . | . | TGTGCCAGCAGTCAACAGGGCGATCAGCCCCAGCATTTT | CASSQQGDQPQHF
TRBJ2-1 | TRBV24-1 | . | . | TGTGCCACCAGTGATTTGCGAGGGGGGCGGGGGAATGAGCAGTTCTTC | CATSDLRGGRGNEQFF
TRBJ1-5 | TRBV27 | TRBD1 | . | TGTGCCAGCAGTACCGGGGGACAGGGCTATCAGCCCCAGCATTTT | CASSTGGQGYQPQHF
TRBJ1-2 | TRBV29-1 | . | . | TGCAGCGTTGAAAAGGGCCTAAGGGGGGGAAGTGGCTACACCTTC | CSVEKGLRGGSGYTF
TRBJ1-6 | TRBV3-1/TRBV3-2 | TRBD1 | . | TGTGCCAGCAGCCACCCCGGGACAGGGAATTCACCCCTCCACTTT | CASSHPGTGNSPLHF
TRBJ1-5 | TRBV6-5 | . | once | TGTGCCAGCAGTTACTCCGGGGGGCAGGATCAGCCCCAGCATTTT | CASSYSGGQDQPQHF
TRBJ2-1 | TRBV27 | TRBD2 | . | TGTGCCAGCAGTTTTTCCCCCAGCGGGGGGGCGGGCAATGAGCAGTTCTTC | CASSFSPSGGAGNEQFF
TRBJ1-5 | TRBV19 | . | . | TGTGCCAGTAGTATAGTTCGGGGGGCGGATAGCAATCAGCCCCAGCATTTT | CASSIVRGADSNQPQHF
TRBJ1-1 | TRBV27 | TRBD1 | . | TGTGCCAGCAGCCCTAGGGGGCGTCTTTCTTGGGCGGTGAACACTGAAGCTTTCTTT | CASSPRGRLSWAVNTEAFF
TRBJ1-2 | TRBV4-1 | TRBD1 | . | TGCGCCAGCAGCCAAGATCTTACAGGGGGCTTTTATGGCTACACCTTC | CASSQDLTGGFYGYTF
TRBJ1-5 | TRBV5-5 | . | once | TGTGCCAGCAGCTCCGCCGGGGATAGCAATCAGCCCCAGCATTTT | CASSSAGDSNQPQHF
TRBJ1-4 | TRBV28 | . | . | TGTGCCAGCCGAGGGGGTGAAAAACTGTTTTTT | CASRGGEKLFF
TRBJ2-3 | TRBV6-1 | TRBD2 | once | TGTGCCAGCAGTGAAGCGGCGGGGGGGGCAGATACGCAGTATTTT | CASSEAAGGADTQYF
TRBJ1-5 | TRBV24-1 | TRBD1 | . | TGTGCCACCAGTGATACTACCGGGACAGGGTATAGCAATCAGCCCCAGCATTTT | CATSDTTGTGYSNQPQHF
TRBJ2-2 | TRBV7-9 | . | few | TGTGCCAGCATAGTGTACACCGGGGAGCTGTTTTTT | CASIVYTGELFF
TRBJ2-3 | TRBV5-1 | TRBD2 | . | TGCGCCAGCAGCTGGGGACTAGCATTGGCAGATACGCAGTATTTT | CASSWGLALADTQYF
TRBJ1-2 | TRBV19 | . | . | TGTGCCAGTAGTATCTCTAACGGACTCTATGGCTACACCTTC | CASSISNGLYGYTF
TRBJ2-2 | TRBV27 | . | . | TGTGCCAGCAGTTTATACGGGGGAACGAACACCGGGGAGCTGTTTTTT | CASSLYGGTNTGELFF
TRBJ1-4 | TRBV2 | . | . | TGTGCCAGCAGTGTTTGGGGGGGGAAACTGTTTTTT | CASSVWGGKLFF
TRBJ1-5 | TRBV19 | TRBD1 | . | TGTGCCAGTAGCCGGACAGGGGGTCAGCCCCAGCATTTT | CASSRTGGQPQHF
TRBJ1-5 | TRBV19 | . | . | TGTGCCAGTACCCTCCGTTACGGGGGCAATCAGCCCCAGCATTTT | CASTLRYGGNQPQHF
TRBJ2-1 | TRBV10-1 | . | . | TGCGCCAGTACTCCTCCCTGGAGCTCCTACAATGAGCAGTTCTTC | CASTPPWSSYNEQFF
TRBJ1-1 | TRBV18 | TRBD1 | once | TGTGCCAGCTCAGTGGACAGGGTGAACACTGAAGCTTTCTTT | CASSVDRVNTEAFF
TRBJ1-1 | TRBV7-8 | TRBD1 | . | TGTGCCAGCAGCCCGGACAGGACCGAAGCTTTCTTT | CASSPDRTEAFF
TRBJ1-1 | TRBV9 | TRBD1 | few | TGTGCCAGCAGCGTAACCCAATCAGGGGGGACTGAAGCTTTCTTT | CASSVTQSGGTEAFF
TRBJ2-1 | TRBV5-1 | TRBD1 | . | TGCGCCAGCAGCCCCGGGACAGTGGACAATGAGCAGTTCTTC | CASSPGTVDNEQFF
TRBJ2-5 | TRBV6-5 | TRBD2 | . | TGTGCCAGCAGTTACCTAGCGGGGGGCCCACAAGAGACCCAGTACTTC | CASSYLAGGPQETQYF